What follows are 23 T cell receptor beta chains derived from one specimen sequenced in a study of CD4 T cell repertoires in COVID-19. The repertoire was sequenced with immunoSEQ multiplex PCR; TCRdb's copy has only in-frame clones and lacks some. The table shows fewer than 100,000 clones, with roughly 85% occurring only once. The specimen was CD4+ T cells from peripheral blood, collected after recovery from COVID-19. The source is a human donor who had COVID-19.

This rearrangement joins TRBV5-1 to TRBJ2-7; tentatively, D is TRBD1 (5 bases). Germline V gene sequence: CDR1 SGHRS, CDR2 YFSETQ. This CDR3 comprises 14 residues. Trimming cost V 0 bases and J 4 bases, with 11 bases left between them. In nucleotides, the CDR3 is TGCGCCAGCAGCTTGGGTGCAGGGAAATACGAGCAGTACTTC. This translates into CASSLGAGKYEQYF.

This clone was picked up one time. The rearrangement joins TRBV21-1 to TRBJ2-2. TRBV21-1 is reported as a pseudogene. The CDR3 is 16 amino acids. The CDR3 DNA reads TGTGCCAGCAGCACGCCCCTTCTCAAATTCACCGGGGAGCTGTTTTTT. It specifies CASSTPLLKFTGELFF.

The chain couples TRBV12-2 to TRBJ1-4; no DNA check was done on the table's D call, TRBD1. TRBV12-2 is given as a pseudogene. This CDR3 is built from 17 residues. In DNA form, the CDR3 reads TGTGCAAGTCGCAGGAGAGGTTACGGGACAGATAATGAAAAACTGTTTTTT. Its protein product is CASRRRGYGTDNEKLFF.

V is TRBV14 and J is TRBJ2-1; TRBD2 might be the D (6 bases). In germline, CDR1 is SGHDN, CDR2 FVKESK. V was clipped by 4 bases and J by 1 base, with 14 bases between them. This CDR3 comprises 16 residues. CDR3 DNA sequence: TGTGCCAGCAGCCCGCCGGGGGTCGGGTCCTACAATGAGCAGTTCTTC. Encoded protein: CASSPPGVGSYNEQFF.

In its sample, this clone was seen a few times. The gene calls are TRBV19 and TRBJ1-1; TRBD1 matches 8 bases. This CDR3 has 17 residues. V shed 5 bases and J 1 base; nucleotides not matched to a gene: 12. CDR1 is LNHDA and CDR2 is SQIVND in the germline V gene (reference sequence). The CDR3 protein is CASSVLPPTGANTEAFF. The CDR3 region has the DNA TGTGCCAGTAGTGTTCTACCTCCGACAGGGGCGAACACTGAAGCTTTCTTT.

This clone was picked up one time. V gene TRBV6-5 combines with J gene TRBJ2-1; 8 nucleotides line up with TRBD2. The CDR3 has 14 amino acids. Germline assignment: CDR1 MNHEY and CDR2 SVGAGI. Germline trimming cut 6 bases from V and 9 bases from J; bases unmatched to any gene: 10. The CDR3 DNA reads TGTGCCAGCAGCCGGGAGGGCCGGGGAGGTGAGCAGTTCTTC. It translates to CASSREGRGGEQFF.

The CDR3 DNA is TGTGCCAGCAGTTACGACTCACGGGGAGGTGGAAACACCATATATTTT. It yields the protein CASSYDSRGGGNTIYF. This chain links TRBV6-5 with TRBJ1-3; D is undetermined. Trimming took off 2 bases at V and 3 bases at J, with 14 bases between the two ends. This CDR3 has 16 residues. Germline CDR1 and CDR2: MNHEY and SVGAGI.

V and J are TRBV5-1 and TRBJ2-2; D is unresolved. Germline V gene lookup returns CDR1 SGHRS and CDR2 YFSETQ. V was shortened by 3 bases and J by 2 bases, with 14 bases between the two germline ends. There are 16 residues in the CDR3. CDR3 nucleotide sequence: TGCGCCAGCAGCTCCAGCCAAGGGTTAAACACCGGGGAGCTGTTTTTT. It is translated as CASSSSQGLNTGELFF.

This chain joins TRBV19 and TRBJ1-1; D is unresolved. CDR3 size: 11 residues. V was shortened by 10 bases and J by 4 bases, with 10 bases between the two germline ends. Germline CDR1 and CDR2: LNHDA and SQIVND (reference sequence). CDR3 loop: CATRQVTEAFF. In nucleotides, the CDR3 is TGTGCCACAAGACAAGTCACTGAAGCTTTCTTT.

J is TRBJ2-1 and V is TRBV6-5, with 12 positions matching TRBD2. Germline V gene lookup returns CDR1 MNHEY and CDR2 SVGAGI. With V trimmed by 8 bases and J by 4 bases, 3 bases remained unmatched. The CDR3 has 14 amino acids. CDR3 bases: TGTGCCAGCGGACTAGCGGGGAGGTACAATGAGCAGTTCTTC. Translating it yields CASGLAGRYNEQFF.

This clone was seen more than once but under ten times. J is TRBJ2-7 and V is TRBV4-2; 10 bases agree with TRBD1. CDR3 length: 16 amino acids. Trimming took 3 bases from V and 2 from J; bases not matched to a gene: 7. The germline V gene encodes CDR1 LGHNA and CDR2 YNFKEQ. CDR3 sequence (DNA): TGTGCCAGCAGCCAGGGTCTAGGGACAGGGGCCTACGAGCAGTACTTC. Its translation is CASSQGLGTGAYEQYF.

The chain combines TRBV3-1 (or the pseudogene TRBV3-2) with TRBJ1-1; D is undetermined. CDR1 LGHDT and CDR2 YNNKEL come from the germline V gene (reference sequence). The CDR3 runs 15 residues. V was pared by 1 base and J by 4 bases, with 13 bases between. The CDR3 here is CASSQGPGRITEAFF. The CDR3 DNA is TGTGCCAGCAGCCAAGGACCGGGAAGAATCACTGAAGCTTTCTTT.

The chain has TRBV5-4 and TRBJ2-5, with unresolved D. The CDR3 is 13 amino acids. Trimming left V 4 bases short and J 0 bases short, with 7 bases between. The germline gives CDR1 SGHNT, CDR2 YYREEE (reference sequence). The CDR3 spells CASSPYNQETQYF. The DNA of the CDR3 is TGTGCCAGCAGCCCGTACAACCAAGAGACCCAGTACTTC. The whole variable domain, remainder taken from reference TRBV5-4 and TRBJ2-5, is ETGVTQSPTHLIKTRGQQVTLRCSSQSGHNTVSWYQQALGQGPQFIFQYYREEENGRGNFPPRFSGLQFPNYSSELNVNALELDDSALYLCASSPYNQETQYFGPGTRLLVL.

This chain's CDR3 is CASSLAAYSDEQFF. CDR3 nucleotide sequence: TGCGCCAGCAGCTTGGCCGCCTATAGTGATGAGCAGTTCTTC. This chain connects TRBV5-1 to TRBJ2-1; D remains unclear. Trimming took off 0 bases at V and 8 bases at J, with 12 bases between the two ends. CDR3 length: 14 residues. Germline values: CDR1 SGHRS, CDR2 YFSETQ.

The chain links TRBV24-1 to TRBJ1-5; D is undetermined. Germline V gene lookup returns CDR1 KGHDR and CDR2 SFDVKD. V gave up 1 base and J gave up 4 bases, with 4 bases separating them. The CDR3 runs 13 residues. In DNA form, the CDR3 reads TGTGCCACCAGTGATTTCGGGAATCAGCCCCAGCATTTT. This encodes CATSDFGNQPQHF.

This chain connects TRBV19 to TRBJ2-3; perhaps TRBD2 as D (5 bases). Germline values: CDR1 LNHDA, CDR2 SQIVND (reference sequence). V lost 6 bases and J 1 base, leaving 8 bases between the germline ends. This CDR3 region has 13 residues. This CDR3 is CASRLGGTDTQYF. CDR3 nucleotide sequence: TGTGCCAGTAGGCTCGGGGGCACAGATACGCAGTATTTT.

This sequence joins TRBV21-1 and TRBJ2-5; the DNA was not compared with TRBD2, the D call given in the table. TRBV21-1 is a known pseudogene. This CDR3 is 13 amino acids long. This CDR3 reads CASSKGPGETQYF. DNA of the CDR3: TGTGCCAGCAGCAAAGGCCCGGGGGAGACCCAGTACTTC.

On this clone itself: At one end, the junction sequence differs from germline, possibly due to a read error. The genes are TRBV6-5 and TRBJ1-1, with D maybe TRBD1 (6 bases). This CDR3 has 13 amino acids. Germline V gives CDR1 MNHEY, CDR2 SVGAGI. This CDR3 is CASRDTNRVGYSF. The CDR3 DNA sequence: TGTGCCAGCAGGGACACAAACAGGGTAGGGTACTCATTT.

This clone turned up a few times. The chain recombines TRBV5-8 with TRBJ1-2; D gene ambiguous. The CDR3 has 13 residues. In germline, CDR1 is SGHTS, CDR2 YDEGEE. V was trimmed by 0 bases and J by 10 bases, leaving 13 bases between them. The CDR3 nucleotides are TGTGCCAGCAGCTTGGAAAGCTTAACCATCTACACCTTC. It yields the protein CASSLESLTIYTF.

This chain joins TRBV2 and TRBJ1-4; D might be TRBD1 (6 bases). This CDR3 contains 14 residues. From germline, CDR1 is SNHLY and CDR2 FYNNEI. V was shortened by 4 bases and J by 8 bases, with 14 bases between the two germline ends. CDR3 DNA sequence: TGTGCCAGCAGTGGACAGGCTATGGGGGAAAAACTGTTTTTT. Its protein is CASSGQAMGEKLFF.

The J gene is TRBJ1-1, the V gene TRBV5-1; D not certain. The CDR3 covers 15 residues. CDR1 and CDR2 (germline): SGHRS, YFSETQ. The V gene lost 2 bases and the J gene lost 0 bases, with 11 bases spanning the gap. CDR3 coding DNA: TGCGCCAGCAGCTTCTCGGCAGCCATGAACACTGAAGCTTTCTTT. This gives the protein CASSFSAAMNTEAFF.

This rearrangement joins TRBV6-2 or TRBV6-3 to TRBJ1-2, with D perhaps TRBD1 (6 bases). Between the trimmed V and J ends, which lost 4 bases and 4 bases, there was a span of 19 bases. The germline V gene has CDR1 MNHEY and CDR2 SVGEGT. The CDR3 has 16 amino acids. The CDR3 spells CASSSEGGALSYGYTF. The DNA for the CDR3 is TGTGCCAGCAGTTCCGAGGGGGGAGCCCTCAGCTATGGCTACACCTTC.

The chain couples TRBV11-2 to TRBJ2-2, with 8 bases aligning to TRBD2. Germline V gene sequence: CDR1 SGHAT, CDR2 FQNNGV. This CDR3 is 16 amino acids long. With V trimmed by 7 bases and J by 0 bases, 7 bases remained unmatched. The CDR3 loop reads CASTSDGGANTGELFF. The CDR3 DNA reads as TGTGCCAGCACCAGCGACGGGGGGGCGAACACCGGGGAGCTGTTTTTT.